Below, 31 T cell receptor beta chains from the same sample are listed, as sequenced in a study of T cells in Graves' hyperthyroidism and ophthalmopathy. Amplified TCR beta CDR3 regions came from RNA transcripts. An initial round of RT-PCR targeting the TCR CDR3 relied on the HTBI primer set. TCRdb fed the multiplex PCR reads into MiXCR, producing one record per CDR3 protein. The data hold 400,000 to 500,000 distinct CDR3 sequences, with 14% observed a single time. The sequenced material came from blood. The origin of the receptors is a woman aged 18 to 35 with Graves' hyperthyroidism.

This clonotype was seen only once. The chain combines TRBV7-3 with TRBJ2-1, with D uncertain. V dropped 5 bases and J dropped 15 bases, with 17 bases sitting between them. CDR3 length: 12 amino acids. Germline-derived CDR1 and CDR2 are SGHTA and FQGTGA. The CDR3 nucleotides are TGTGCCAGCAGCCTGACGGAAGGGCGGCGGTTCTTC. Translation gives CASSLTEGRRFF.

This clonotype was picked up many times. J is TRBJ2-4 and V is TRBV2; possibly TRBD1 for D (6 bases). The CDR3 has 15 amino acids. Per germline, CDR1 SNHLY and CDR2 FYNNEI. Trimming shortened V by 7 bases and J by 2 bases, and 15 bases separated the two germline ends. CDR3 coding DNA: TGTGCCAGCAACCTTCTACAGGGATCCAAAAACATTCAGTACTTC. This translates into CASNLLQGSKNIQYF.

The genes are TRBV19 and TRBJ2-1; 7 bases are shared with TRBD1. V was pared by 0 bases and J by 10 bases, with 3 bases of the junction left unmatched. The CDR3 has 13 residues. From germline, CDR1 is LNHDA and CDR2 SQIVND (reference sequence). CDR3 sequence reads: CASSIERTGEQFF. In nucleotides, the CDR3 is TGTGCCAGTAGTATAGAGAGGACAGGCGAGCAGTTCTTC. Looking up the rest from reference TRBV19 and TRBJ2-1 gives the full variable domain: DGGITQSPKYLFRKEGQNVTLSCEQNLNHDAMYWYRQDPGQGLRLIYYSQIVNDFQKGDIAEGYSVSREKKESFPLTVTSAQKNPTAFYLCASSIERTGEQFFGPGTRLTVL.

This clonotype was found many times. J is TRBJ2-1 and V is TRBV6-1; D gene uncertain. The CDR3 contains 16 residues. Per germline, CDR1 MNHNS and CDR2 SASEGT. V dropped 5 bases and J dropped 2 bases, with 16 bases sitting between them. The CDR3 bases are TGTGCCAGCAGTTATGCGACCGCTACAACCTACAATGAGCAGTTCTTC. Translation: CASSYATATTYNEQFF.

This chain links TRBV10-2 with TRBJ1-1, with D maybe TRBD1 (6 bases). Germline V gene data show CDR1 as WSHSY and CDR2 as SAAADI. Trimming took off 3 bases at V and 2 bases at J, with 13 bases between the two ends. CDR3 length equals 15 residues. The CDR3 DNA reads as TGCGCCAGCAGTGACCCAGGGGAGAGAAACACTGAAGCTTTCTTT. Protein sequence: CASSDPGERNTEAFF.

The CDR3 nucleotides read TGTGCTAGTGGTGTAGGGACAGGGGTTAATCAGCCCCAGCATTTT. Residues: CASGVGTGVNQPQHF. This chain links TRBV12-5 with TRBJ1-5, with TRBD1 matching over 10 bases. From germline, CDR1 is LGHNT and CDR2 FRNRAP. The V and J ends lost 5 bases and 4 bases, in that order; junction bases with no gene match: 5. The CDR3 contains 15 residues.

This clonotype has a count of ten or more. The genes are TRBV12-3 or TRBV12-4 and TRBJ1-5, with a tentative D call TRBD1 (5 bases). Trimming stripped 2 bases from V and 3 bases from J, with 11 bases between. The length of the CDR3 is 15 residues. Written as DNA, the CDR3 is TGTGCCAGCAGTTTACGGGGGTCGACCAATCAGCCCCAGCATTTT. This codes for CASSLRGSTNQPQHF.

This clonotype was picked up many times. CDR3 in amino acids: CASIVHSGNSGNTIYF. CDR3 bases: TGTGCCAGCATCGTTCACTCAGGGAACTCTGGAAACACCATATATTTT. The rearrangement uses TRBV6-1 and TRBJ1-3, with D possibly TRBD1 on 5 matching bases. V lost 7 bases and J 0 bases, leaving 16 bases between the germline ends. This CDR3 is 16 amino acids long. Germline V lookup: CDR1 MNHNS, CDR2 SASEGT.

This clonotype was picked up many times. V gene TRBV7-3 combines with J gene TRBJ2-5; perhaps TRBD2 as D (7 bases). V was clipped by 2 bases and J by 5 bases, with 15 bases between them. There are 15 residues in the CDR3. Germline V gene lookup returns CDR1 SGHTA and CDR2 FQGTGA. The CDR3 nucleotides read TGTGCCAGCAGCTTACGGCACAGGGAGGGGGAGACCCAGTACTTC. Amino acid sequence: CASSLRHREGETQYF.

The chain's CDR3 is CASSPLTSGRYNEQFF. In DNA, the CDR3 is TGTGCCAGCAGCCCCCTTACTAGCGGGAGGTACAATGAGCAGTTCTTC. The chain uses TRBV11-2 and TRBJ2-1, with 12 bases matching TRBD2. Germline-derived CDR1 and CDR2 are SGHAT and FQNNGV. The CDR3 covers 16 residues. V was clipped by 5 bases and J by 4 bases; unmatched bases: 6.

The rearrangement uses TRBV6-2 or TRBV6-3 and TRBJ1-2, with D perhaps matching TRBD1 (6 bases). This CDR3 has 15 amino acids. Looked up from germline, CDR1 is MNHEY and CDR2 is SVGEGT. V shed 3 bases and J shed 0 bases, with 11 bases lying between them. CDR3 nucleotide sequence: TGTGCCAGCAGTTATGGGGACACTTCTAACTATGGCTACACCTTC. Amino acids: CASSYGDTSNYGYTF.

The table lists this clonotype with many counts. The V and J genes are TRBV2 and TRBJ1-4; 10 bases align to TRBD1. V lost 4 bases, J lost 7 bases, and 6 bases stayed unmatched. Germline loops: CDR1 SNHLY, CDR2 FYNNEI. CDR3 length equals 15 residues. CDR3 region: CASSGRTGGGEKLFF. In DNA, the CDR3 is TGTGCCAGCAGTGGTCGGACAGGGGGAGGTGAAAAACTGTTTTTT.

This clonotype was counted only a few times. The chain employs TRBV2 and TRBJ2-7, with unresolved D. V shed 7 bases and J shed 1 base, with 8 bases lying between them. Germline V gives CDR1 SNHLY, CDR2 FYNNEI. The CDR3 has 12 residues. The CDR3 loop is CASKVDSYEQYV. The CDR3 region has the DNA TGTGCCAGCAAGGTCGATTCCTACGAGCAGTACGTC.

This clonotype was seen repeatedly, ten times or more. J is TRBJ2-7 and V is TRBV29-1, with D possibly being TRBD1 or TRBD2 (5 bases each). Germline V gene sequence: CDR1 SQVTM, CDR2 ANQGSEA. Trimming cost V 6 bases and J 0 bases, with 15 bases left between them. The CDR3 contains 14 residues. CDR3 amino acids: CSVRGTEHSYEQYF. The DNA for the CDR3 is TGCAGCGTCAGAGGGACGGAACACTCCTACGAGCAGTACTTC.

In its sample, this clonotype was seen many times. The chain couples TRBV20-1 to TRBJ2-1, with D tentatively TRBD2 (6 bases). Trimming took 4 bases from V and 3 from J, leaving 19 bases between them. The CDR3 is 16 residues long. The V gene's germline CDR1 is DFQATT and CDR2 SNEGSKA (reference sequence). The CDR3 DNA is TGCAGTGCTAAACGGTCCGTGACTAGTCTCTACAATGAGCAGTTCTTC. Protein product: CSAKRSVTSLYNEQFF.

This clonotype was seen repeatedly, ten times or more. CDR3 loop: CASSLLRWGYTF. The CDR3 DNA is TGTGCCAGCAGTTTATTGCGCTGGGGCTACACCTTC. The rearrangement uses TRBV28 and TRBJ1-2; unclear D gene. The CDR3 extends over 12 amino acids. V was cut by 1 base and J by 8 bases, with 8 bases left in between. Germline assignment: CDR1 MDHEN and CDR2 SYDVKM.

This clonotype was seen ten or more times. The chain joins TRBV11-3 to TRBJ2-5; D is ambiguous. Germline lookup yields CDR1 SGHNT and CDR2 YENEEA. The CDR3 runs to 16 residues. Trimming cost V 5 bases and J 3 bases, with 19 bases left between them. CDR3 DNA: TGTGCCAGCAGCAGCTCGAAATGGAATCGTAAAGAGACCCAGTACTTC. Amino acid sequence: CASSSSKWNRKETQYF.

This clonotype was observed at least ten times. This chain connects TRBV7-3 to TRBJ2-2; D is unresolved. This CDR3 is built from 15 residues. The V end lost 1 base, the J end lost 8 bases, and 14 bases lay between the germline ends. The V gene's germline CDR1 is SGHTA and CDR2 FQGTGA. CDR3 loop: CASSLKGSGVGELFF. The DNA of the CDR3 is TGTGCCAGCAGCTTAAAGGGCTCCGGTGTAGGGGAGCTGTTTTTT.

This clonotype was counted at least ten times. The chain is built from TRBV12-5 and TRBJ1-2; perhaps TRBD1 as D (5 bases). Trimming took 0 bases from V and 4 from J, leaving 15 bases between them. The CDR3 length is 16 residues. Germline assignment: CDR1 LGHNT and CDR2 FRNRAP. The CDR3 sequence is CASGLVRGAESYGYTF. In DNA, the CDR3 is TGTGCTAGTGGTTTGGTACGTGGGGCTGAGAGCTATGGCTACACCTTC.

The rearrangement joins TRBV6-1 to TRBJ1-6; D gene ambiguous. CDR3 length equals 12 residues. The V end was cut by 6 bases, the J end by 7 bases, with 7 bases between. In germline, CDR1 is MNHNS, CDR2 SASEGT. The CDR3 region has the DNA TGTGCCAGCAGCCTGCTCAATTCACCCCTCCACTTT. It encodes CASSLLNSPLHF.

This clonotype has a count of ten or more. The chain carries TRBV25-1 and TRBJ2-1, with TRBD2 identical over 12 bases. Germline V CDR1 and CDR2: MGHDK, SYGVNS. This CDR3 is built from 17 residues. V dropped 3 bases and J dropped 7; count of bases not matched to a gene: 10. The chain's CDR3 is CASSEASGRALGNEQFF. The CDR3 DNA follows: TGTGCCAGCAGTGAGGCTAGCGGGAGGGCACTTGGGAATGAGCAGTTCTTC.

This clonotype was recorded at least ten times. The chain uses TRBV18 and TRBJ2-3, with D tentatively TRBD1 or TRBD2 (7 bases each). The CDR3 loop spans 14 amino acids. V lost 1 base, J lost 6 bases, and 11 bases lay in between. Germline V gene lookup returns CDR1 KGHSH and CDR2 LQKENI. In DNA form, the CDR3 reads TGTGCCAGCTCACCACGACAGGGAGGGGATACGCAGTATTTT. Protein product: CASSPRQGGDTQYF.

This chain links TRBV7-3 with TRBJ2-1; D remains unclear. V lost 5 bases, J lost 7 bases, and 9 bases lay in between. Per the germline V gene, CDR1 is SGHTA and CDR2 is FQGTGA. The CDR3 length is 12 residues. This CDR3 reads CASSPDGNEQFF. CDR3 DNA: TGTGCCAGCAGCCCTGATGGGAATGAGCAGTTCTTC. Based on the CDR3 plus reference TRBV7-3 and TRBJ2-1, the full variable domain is GAGVSQTPSNKVTEKGKYVELRCDPISGHTALYWYRQSLGQGPEFLIYFQGTGAADDSGLPNDRFFAVRPEGSVSTLKIQRTERGDSAVYLCASSPDGNEQFFGPGTRLTVL.

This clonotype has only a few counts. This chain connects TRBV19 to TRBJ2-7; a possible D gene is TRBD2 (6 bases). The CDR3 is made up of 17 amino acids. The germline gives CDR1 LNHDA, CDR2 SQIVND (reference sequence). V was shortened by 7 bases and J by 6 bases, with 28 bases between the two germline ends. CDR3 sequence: CASTSRRRKLATIEQYV. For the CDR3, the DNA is TGTGCCAGTACCTCCCGAAGAAGAAAACTAGCCACAATCGAGCAGTACGTC.

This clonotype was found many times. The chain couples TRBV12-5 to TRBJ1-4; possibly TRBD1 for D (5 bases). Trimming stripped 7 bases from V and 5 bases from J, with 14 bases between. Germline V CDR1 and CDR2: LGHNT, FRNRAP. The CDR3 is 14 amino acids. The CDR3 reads CASALGAENEKLFF. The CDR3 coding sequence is TGTGCTAGTGCCTTAGGGGCCGAAAATGAAAAACTGTTTTTT.

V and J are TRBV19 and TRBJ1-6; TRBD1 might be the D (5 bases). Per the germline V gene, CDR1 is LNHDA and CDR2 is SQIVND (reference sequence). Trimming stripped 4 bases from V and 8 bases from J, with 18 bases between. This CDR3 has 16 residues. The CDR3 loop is CASSNGGGGWDSPLHF. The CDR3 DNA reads TGTGCCAGTAGTAACGGCGGTGGGGGATGGGATTCACCCCTCCACTTT.

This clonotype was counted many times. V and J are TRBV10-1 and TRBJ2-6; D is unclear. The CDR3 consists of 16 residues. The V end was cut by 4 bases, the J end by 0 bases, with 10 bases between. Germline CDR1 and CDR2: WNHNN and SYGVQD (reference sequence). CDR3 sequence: CASSAALNSGANVLTF. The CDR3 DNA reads TGCGCCAGCAGTGCGGCACTTAACTCTGGGGCCAACGTCCTGACTTTC.

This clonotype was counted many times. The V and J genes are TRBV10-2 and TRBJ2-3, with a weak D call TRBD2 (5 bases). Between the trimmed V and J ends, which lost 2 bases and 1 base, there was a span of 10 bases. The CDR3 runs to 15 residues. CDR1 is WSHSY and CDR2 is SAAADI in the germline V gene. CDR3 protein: CASSEGLVGTDTQYF. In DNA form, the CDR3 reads TGCGCCAGCAGTGAGGGACTTGTGGGCACAGATACGCAGTATTTT.

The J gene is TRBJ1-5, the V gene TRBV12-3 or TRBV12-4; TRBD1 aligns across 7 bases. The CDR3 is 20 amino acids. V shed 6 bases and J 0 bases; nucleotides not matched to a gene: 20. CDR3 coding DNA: TGTGCCAGCAGCCTATCCCACGGGTGGGACAGACTATATAGCAATCAGCCCCAGCATTTT. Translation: CASSLSHGWDRLYSNQPQHF.

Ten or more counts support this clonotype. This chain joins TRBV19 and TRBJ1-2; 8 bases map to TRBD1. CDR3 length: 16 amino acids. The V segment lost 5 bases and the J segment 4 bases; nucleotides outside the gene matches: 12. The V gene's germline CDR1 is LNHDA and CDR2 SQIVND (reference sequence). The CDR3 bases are TGTGCCAGTAGTCCACAGGGGGGTGGCGGAATCTATGGCTACACCTTC. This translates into CASSPQGGGGIYGYTF.

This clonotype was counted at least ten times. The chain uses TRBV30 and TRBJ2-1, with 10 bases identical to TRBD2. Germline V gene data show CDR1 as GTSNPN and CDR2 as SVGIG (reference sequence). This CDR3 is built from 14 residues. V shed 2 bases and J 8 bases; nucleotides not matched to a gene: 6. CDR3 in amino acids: CAWSLSGRADEQFF. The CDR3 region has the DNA TGTGCCTGGAGTCTAAGCGGGAGGGCCGATGAGCAGTTCTTC. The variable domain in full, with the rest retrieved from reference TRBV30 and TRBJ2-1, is SQTIHQWPATLVQPVGSPLSLECTVEGTSNPNLYWYRQAAGRGLQLLFYSVGIGQISSEVPQNLSASRPQDRQFILSSKKLLLSDSGFYLCAWSLSGRADEQFFGPGTRLTVL.